The 17 T cell receptor beta chains below were found in one sample sequenced in a study of esophageal squamous cell carcinoma under preoperative chemotherapy. A single record per CDR3 protein comes from TCRdb applying MiXCR to the PCR reads. The sample carries approximately 12,000 distinct CDR3 sequences, 45% to 55% recorded once. Time point noted: before preoperative PTX-NDP chemotherapy. Sampling was conducted from a patient given preoperative chemotherapy. The receptors come from a human donor with esophageal squamous cell carcinoma. The donor label of this sample is uncertain.

The chain has TRBV27 and TRBJ2-1; D is unresolved. The J call is uncertain, as TRBJ2-5 better fits the DNA end. This CDR3 spans 13 amino acids. Germline assignment: CDR1 MNHEY and CDR2 SMNVEV (reference sequence). CDR3 residues: CASSLSSKETQYF. As DNA, the CDR3 is TGTGCCAGCAGTTTAAGTTCCAAAGAGACCCAGTACTTC.

CDR3: CASSLRGYNEQFF. The CDR3, as DNA: TGTGCCAGCAGTTTGAGGGGGTACAATGAGCAGTTCTTC. This sequence joins TRBV6-5 and TRBJ2-1; D is perhaps TRBD1 (6 bases). Trimming stripped 4 bases from V and 4 bases from J, with 8 bases between. There are 13 residues in the CDR3. CDR1 is MNHEY, CDR2 SVGAGI, per germline.

The chain has TRBV6-1 and TRBJ1-1, with TRBD1 identical over 9 bases. The CDR3 is 14 residues long. The germline V gene has CDR1 MNHNS and CDR2 SASEGT. Trimming took 7 bases from V and 4 from J; bases not matched to a gene: 7. The CDR3 loop reads CASTRDRAVTEAFF. In nucleotides, the CDR3 is TGTGCCAGCACCCGGGACAGGGCGGTCACTGAAGCTTTCTTT.

CDR3 protein: CASTKLAGGTDTQYF. The CDR3 region has the DNA TGTGCCAGCACAAAACTAGCGGGGGGGACAGATACGCAGTACTTC. This chain uses TRBV6-1 with TRBJ2-5; 13 bases fit TRBD2. V dropped 7 bases and J dropped 11; count of bases not matched to a gene: 13. This CDR3 comprises 15 residues. CDR1 and CDR2 (germline): MNHNS, SASEGT.

The CDR3 sequence: CASSDRGAVINNKQYF. Written as DNA, the CDR3 is TGTGCCAGCAGTGACCGAGGGGCTGTGATTAACAATAAGCAGTACTTC. This chain connects TRBV6-1 to TRBJ2-1; D assignment may be TRBD1 or TRBD2 (5 bases each). Matching the DNA end better, TRBJ2-7 makes the J call doubtful. This CDR3 contains 16 residues. Germline V gene data show CDR1 as MNHNS and CDR2 as SASEGT.

For this clonotype: Mismatch with germline at one junction end may stem from a read error. The rearrangement links TRBV6-5 to TRBJ2-3; no clear D gene. CDR1 and CDR2 (germline): MNHEY, SVGAGI. The CDR3 has 15 residues. The DNA for the CDR3 is TGTGCCAGCATTCCCGAGGCTGTGAACACAGAGACGCAGTATTTT. It translates to CASIPEAVNTETQYF.

This clonotype occurred a few times. The V call is TRBV6-1, the J call TRBJ2-1, with TRBD2 matching over 12 bases. CDR3 length: 15 amino acids. Trimming cost V 8 bases and J 6 bases; bases outside gene matches: 8. Per germline, CDR1 MNHNS and CDR2 SASEGT. The CDR3 sequence is CASRPGLAGVNEQFF. Here the CDR3 DNA reads TGTGCCAGCCGGCCGGGACTAGCGGGCGTCAATGAGCAGTTCTTC.

Many counts were recorded for this clonotype. The gene calls are TRBV7-8 and TRBJ2-1; maybe TRBD2 (6 bases). Germline CDR1 is SGHVS and CDR2 is FQNEAQ. CDR3 size: 14 residues. Trimming took 5 bases from V and 6 from J, leaving 14 bases between them. Here the CDR3 reads CASSPTRFGNEQFF. CDR3 bases: TGTGCCAGCAGCCCGACTAGGTTTGGCAATGAGCAGTTCTTC.

The chain has TRBV14 and TRBJ2-1, with D unresolved. From germline, CDR1 is SGHDN and CDR2 FVKESK. The CDR3 has 14 amino acids. V was cut by 4 bases and J by 4 bases, with 11 bases left in between. The CDR3 DNA follows: TGTGCCAGCAGCCGCCCGGATTATTACAATGAGCAGTTCTTC. Translation: CASSRPDYYNEQFF. Variable domain in full (rest from reference TRBV14 and TRBJ2-1): EAGVTQFPSHSVIEKGQTVTLRCDPISGHDNLYWYRRVMGKEIKFLLHFVKESKQDESGMPNNRFLAERTGGTYSTLKVQPAELEDSGVYFCASSRPDYYNEQFFGPGTRLTVL.

CDR3 residues: CASTKGRWTDTQYF. DNA for the CDR3: TGTGCCAGCACCAAGGGGCGTTGGACAGATACGCAGTATTTT. V and J are TRBV6-1 and TRBJ2-3; a weak D match, TRBD1 (5 bases). V lost 7 bases, J lost 3 bases, and 14 bases lay in between. CDR3 length: 14 amino acids. Germline CDR1 and CDR2: MNHNS and SASEGT.

This clonotype has at least ten counts. The chain combines TRBV10-1 with TRBJ2-7; D gene uncertain. Deletions cut 3 bases from V and 3 bases from J, with 9 bases between. CDR3 length: 13 amino acids. CDR1 is WNHNN, CDR2 SYGVQD, per germline (reference sequence). In nucleotides, the CDR3 is TGCGCCAGCAGTGACCTGGGCGGCTACGAGCAGTACTTC. Its translation is CASSDLGGYEQYF.

The chain joins TRBV10-3 to TRBJ1-1; 7 nucleotides agree with TRBD1. Trimming cost V 6 bases and J 6 bases; bases outside gene matches: 7. Looked up from germline, CDR1 is ENHRY and CDR2 is SYGVKD. The CDR3 is 13 amino acids. This chain's CDR3 is CAIRNRGEAEAFF. Written as DNA, the CDR3 is TGTGCCATCAGAAACAGGGGAGAGGCTGAAGCTTTCTTT.

By frequency in the sample, this clonotype is medium-sized (0.01 to 0.1%). V is TRBV6-1 and J is TRBJ1-6, with D tentatively TRBD1 (5 bases). Germline values: CDR1 MNHNS, CDR2 SASEGT. V gave up 5 bases and J gave up 0 bases, with 17 bases separating them. CDR3 length equals 18 residues. For the CDR3, the DNA is TGTGCCAGCAGTCCCCAACTGGGGGGGACCTCCTATAATTCACCCCTCCACTTT. Encoded protein: CASSPQLGGTSYNSPLHF.

The rearrangement links TRBV12-3 or TRBV12-4 to TRBJ2-3, with 8 bases identical to TRBD2. With V trimmed by 6 bases and J by 12 bases, 17 bases remained unmatched. The CDR3 runs 15 residues. As DNA, the CDR3 is TGTGCCAGCAGCCTGGGGGCGGGAGGCACAGATATTCAGTATTTT. It codes for CASSLGAGGTDIQYF.

By sample fraction, this clonotype is medium-sized. This chain uses TRBV7-2 with TRBJ2-1; no reliable D call. The DNA matches TRBJ2-7 better at its end, which makes the J call doubtful. Germline V gene data show CDR1 as SGHTA and CDR2 as FQGNSA. This CDR3 contains 14 residues. The CDR3 region is CASSLVGPVYEQYF. Written as DNA, the CDR3 is TGTGCCAGCAGCTTAGTTGGGCCAGTATACGAGCAGTACTTC.

This clonotype is deemed medium-sized. A junction boundary mismatches the germline segment, possibly from a read error. The J gene is TRBJ2-1, the V gene TRBV7-7; possibly TRBD1 or TRBD2 for D (5 bases each). Per germline, CDR1 SSHAT and CDR2 FNYEAQ (reference sequence). The CDR3 has 15 amino acids. The chain's CDR3 is CASSAYERSVGTQFF. The CDR3 DNA is TGTGCTAGCAGCGCTTACGAACGCTCCGTCGGGACCCAGTTCTTC.

A note on this clonotype: The junction shows a germline mismatch at one end, possibly a read error. The V and J genes are TRBV6-1 and TRBJ2-2, with D perhaps matching TRBD1 or TRBD2 (5 bases each). The germline gives CDR1 MNHNS, CDR2 SASEGT. The CDR3 sequence is 14 residues long. CDR3 sequence (DNA): TGTGCGAGCAGGTGGGCCGTGAGCACCGGGACGCTGTATTTT. It yields the protein CASRWAVSTGTLYF.